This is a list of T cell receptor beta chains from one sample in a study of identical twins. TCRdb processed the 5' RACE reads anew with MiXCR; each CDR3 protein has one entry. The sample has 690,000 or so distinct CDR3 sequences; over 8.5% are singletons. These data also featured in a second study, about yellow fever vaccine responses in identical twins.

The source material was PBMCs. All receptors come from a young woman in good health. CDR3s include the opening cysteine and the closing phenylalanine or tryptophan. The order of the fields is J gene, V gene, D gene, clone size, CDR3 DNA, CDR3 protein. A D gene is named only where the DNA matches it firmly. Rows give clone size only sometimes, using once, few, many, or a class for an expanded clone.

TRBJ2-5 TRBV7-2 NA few TGTGCCAGCAGCTTAGAGGGAGGGGGCAGGGGGCGGAAGACCCAGTACTTC CASSLEGGGRGRKTQYF
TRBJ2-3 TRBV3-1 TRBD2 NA TGTGCCAGCAGCTCATTTACTAGCGGGGGCTCTACAGATACGCAGTATTTT CASSSFTSGGSTDTQYF
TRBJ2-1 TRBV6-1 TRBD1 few TGTGCCAGCAGTGAAGCGAGGGACAGAGGATTCTTC CASSEARDRGFF
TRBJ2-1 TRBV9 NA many TGTGCCAGCAGCTTAGAGACAGTTACCTACAATGAGCAGTTCTTC CASSLETVTYNEQFF
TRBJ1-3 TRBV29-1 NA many TGCAGCGTTGAGGACAGAGGAAAATCTGGAAACACCATATATTTT CSVEDRGKSGNTIYF
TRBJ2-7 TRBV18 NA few TGTGCCAGCTCACCTCAGGAGGAGCAGTACTTC CASSPQEEQYF
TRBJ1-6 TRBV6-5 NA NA TGTGCCAGCACCACGACTGGGGGTACCCTCCACTTT CASTTTGGTLHF
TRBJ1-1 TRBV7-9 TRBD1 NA TGTGCCAGCAGCTTAGGACAGGGGGGATTCACTGAAGCTTTCTTT CASSLGQGGFTEAFF
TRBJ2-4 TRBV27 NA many TGTGCCAGCAGTTTATCTGTCCTAGCCAAAAACATTCAGTACTTC CASSLSVLAKNIQYF
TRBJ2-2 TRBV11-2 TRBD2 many TGTGCCAGCAGCTTTCCGACTAGCGGGGGGGCCATCACCGGGGAGCTGTTTTTT CASSFPTSGGAITGELFF
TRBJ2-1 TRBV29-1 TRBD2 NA TGCAGCGTTGAAGATGGGCTAGCGGGGTACAATGAGCAGTTCTTC CSVEDGLAGYNEQFF
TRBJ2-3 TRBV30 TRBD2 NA TGTGCCTGGAGTGCGGGGGGGCCGCCAGATACGCAGTATTTT CAWSAGGPPDTQYF
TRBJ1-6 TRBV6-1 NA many TGTGCCAGCAGATTCACCGATTCACCCCTCCACTTT CASRFTDSPLHF
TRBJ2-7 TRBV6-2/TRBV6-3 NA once TGTGCCAGCAGCCCCGCCTTGTCCTACGAGCAGTACTTC CASSPALSYEQYF
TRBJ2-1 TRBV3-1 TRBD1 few TGTGCCAGCAGCCAACCCAGGACAGGGGGAGTGAATGAGCAGTTCTTC CASSQPRTGGVNEQFF
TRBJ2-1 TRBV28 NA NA TGTGCCAGCAGTTTACGGCGGGGAGACAATGAGCAGTTCTTC CASSLRRGDNEQFF
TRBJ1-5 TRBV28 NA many TGTGCCAGCAGAGACTTATTCCCGGGGGCAGATAATCAGCCCCAGCATTTT CASRDLFPGADNQPQHF
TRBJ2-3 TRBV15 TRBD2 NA TGTGCCACCAGCAGATTCACAACTAGCGGGGGCCCTGGGGATACGAAGTATTTT CATSRFTTSGGPGDTKYF
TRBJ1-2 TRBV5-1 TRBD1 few TGCGCCAGCAGAATCGAAGGGGGCTGGAACTATGGCTACACCTTC CASRIEGGWNYGYTF
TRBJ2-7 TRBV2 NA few TGTGCCAGCAGTGCCTTGAGGAGAGGGTACGAGCAGTACTTC CASSALRRGYEQYF
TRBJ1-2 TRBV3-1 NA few TGTGCCAGCAGCGACAGACGGCCTTATGGCTACACCTTC CASSDRRPYGYTF
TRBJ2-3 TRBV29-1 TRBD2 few TGCAGCGTTGAAGGGGAGACTAGCAGCGACACAGATACGCAGTATTTT CSVEGETSSDTDTQYF
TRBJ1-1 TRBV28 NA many TGTGCCAGCAGTTCCAGGGGTATGGGAAGCACTGAAGCTTTCTTT CASSSRGMGSTEAFF
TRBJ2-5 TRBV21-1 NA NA TGTGCCAGCAGCCTCATCGCTTGGGGGGTTCGGGAGACCCAGTGCTTC CASSLIAWGVRETQCF
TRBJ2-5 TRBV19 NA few TGTGCCAGTAAGAACCCCGGCCTGACACAAGAGACCCAGTACTTC CASKNPGLTQETQYF
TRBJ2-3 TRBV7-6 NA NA TGTGCCAGCAGCTTAGCGGGGGGACAGACTAGCACAGATACGCAGTATTTT CASSLAGGQTSTDTQYF
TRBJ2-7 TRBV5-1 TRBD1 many TGCGCCAGCAGCCAGGGACAGCTATTGGAGCAGTACTTC CASSQGQLLEQYF
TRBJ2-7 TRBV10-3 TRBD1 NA TGTGCCATCAGACTGGGACAGGGAGTATACGAGCAGTACTTC CAIRLGQGVYEQYF
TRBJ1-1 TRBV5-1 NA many TGCGCCAGCAGCTTGGCGGCAGGGGAAGCTTTCTTT CASSLAAGEAFF
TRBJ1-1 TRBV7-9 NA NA TGTGCCAGCAGCACGATAACAGGGTTATTAGGACTTTCTGAAGCTTTCTTT CASSTITGLLGLSEAFF
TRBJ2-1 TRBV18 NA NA TGTGCCAGCTCACCTAGACAAGCGCTGCCCTACAATGAGCAGTTCTTC CASSPRQALPYNEQFF
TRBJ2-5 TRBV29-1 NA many TGCAGCGTTCCGGTGGGGCCAGAGACCCAGTACTTC CSVPVGPETQYF
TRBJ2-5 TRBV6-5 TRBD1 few TGTGCCAGCAGTTACCGAATCCCGGGACAGGGAGTCATCGGGGAGACCCAGTACTTC CASSYRIPGQGVIGETQYF
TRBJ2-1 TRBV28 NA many TGTGCCACCGCGTGGAGGGGGTCTCCAGGCAATGAGCAGTTCTTC CATAWRGSPGNEQFF
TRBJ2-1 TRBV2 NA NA TGTGCCAGCAGTGAAGTCGGTCCAGGGTTGGGGGGACACAATGAGCAGTTCTTC CASSEVGPGLGGHNEQFF
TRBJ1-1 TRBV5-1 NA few TGCGCCAGCAGCTCATTTAGGACGGGTACTGAAGCTTTCTTT CASSSFRTGTEAFF
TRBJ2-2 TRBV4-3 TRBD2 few TGCGCCAGCAGCCAGAAATCACTAGCGGGAGGCACCGGGGAGCTGTTTTTT CASSQKSLAGGTGELFF
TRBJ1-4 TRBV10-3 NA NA TGTGCCGCCGGGGGGACAACTAATGAAAAACTGTTTTTT CAAGGTTNEKLFF
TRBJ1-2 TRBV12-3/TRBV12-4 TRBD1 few TGTGCCAGCAGTAAAGTACAGGGGGCCGGCGGCTACACCTTC CASSKVQGAGGYTF
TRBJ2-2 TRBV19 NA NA TGTGCCAGTAGTCTGATGTTTAACACCGGGGAGCTGTTTTTT CASSLMFNTGELFF
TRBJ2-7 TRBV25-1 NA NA TGTGCCAGCAGGCCCACGGGGGCGGGCGCCTACGAGCAGTACTTC CASRPTGAGAYEQYF
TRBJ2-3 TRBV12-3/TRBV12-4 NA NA TGTGCCAGCAGTTCCAGGACTGGACCCACAGATACGCAGTATTTT CASSSRTGPTDTQYF